Shown below are 5 T cell receptor beta chains from a single sample sequenced in a study of PD-L1 blockade in urothelial cancer. This table comes from immunoSEQ multiplex PCR, and its TCRdb copy is limited to in-frame clones, with some not included. Of about 36,000 clones in the sample, approximately 80% were seen once. The time point: peripheral blood 6 weeks after treatment start. The sample consisted of PBMCs, taken around atezolizumab (anti-PD-L1) treatment. The receptors stem from a man in his forties or fifties with urothelial cancer.

The V gene is TRBV28, the J gene TRBJ2-5; TRBD1 matches 8 bases. Unmatched junction bases numbered 13, after V lost 6 bases and J lost 7 bases. This CDR3 is built from 15 residues. Per germline, CDR1 MDHEN and CDR2 SYDVKM. The CDR3 protein is CASRAPDRARRTQYF. The CDR3 bases are TGTGCCAGCAGAGCCCCGGACAGGGCCAGGAGGACCCAGTACTTC.

The CDR3 protein is CASSEYNQPQHF. As DNA, the CDR3 is TGTGCCAGCAGTGAATATAATCAGCCCCAGCATTTT. The chain joins TRBV6-1 to TRBJ1-5; no clear D. This CDR3 is built from 12 residues. V lost 2 bases and J 4 bases, leaving 3 bases between the germline ends. Per the germline V gene, CDR1 is MNHNS and CDR2 is SASEGT.

The chain joins TRBV19 to TRBJ2-6; TRBD1 aligns across 7 bases. The CDR3 has 16 residues. With V trimmed by 4 bases and J by 0 bases, 3 bases remained unmatched. Germline CDR1 reads LNHDA; CDR2 reads SQIVND (reference sequence). The CDR3 DNA reads as TGTGCCAGTAGTAAGACAGGGAACTCTGGGGCCAACGTCCTGACTTTC. It encodes CASSKTGNSGANVLTF.

This clone was detected a few times. This chain connects TRBV10-3 to TRBJ1-5, with 7 bases matching TRBD1. The CDR3 has 13 residues. V shed 10 bases and J 4 bases; nucleotides not matched to a gene: 7. Germline lookup yields CDR1 ENHRY and CDR2 SYGVKD. The CDR3 here is CATQGDGNQPQHF. CDR3 DNA: TGTGCCACCCAGGGGGACGGTAATCAGCCCCAGCATTTT.

The genes are TRBV28 and TRBJ2-5; the match to TRBD2 covers 7 bases. CDR1 and CDR2 (germline): MDHEN, SYDVKM. With 3 bases clipped from V and 0 bases from J, the junction kept 4 bases outside the gene matches. This CDR3 contains 15 residues. CDR3 bases: TGTGCCAGCAGTTTGGGGGGGTTGGACCAAGAGACCCAGTACTTC. Translated: CASSLGGLDQETQYF.